These T cell receptor beta chains were read from a single sample in a study of tumor and adjacent non-tumor tissue in lung cancer. TCRdb passed the multiplex PCR reads through MiXCR, listing each CDR3 protein once. The table shows some 99,000 distinct CDR3 sequences, with around 80% occurring only once. The sample consisted of lung tumor tissue. The receptor set was obtained from a woman aged 55-70 years with non-small cell lung cancer. The CDR3 runs from the conserved cysteine through the conserved F or W. A D gene is named only where the DNA matches it firmly. Some rows mark clone size as missing; the rest say once, few, many or name a class of expanded clone.

d_gene: -; j_gene: TRBJ1-3; abundance: -; v_gene: TRBV29-1; CDR3nt: TGCAGCGTTGCTGGAGGAGACGCTGGAAACACCATATATTTT; CDR3aa: CSVAGGDAGNTIYF
d_gene: -; j_gene: TRBJ2-3; abundance: -; v_gene: TRBV11-2; CDR3nt: TGTGCCAACAGCTTCGGCATCGCAAGCACAGATACGCAGTATTTT; CDR3aa: CANSFGIASTDTQYF
d_gene: TRBD2; j_gene: TRBJ2-1; abundance: few; v_gene: TRBV12-3/TRBV12-4; CDR3nt: TGTGCCAGCAGTTCCGAGACTAGCGGGGACAATGAGCAGTTCTTC; CDR3aa: CASSSETSGDNEQFF
d_gene: -; j_gene: TRBJ2-7; abundance: -; v_gene: TRBV6-6; CDR3nt: TGTACCAGCAGTCGCCAGACAGGTGGAGACTACGAGCAATTCTTC; CDR3aa: CTSSRQTGGDYEQFF
d_gene: -; j_gene: TRBJ2-5; abundance: -; v_gene: TRBV11-2; CDR3nt: TGTGCCAGCACACGTAGTCGAACCGGGGGTCAAGAGACCCAGTACTTC; CDR3aa: CASTRSRTGGQETQYF
d_gene: TRBD2; j_gene: TRBJ2-7; abundance: -; v_gene: TRBV20-1; CDR3nt: TGCAGTGTTAGTAGACTAGCGGCTACTGGCAAGCAGTACTTC; CDR3aa: CSVSRLAATGKQYF
d_gene: TRBD1; j_gene: TRBJ2-2; abundance: -; v_gene: TRBV11-3; CDR3nt: TGTGCCAGCAGCCCCGGGACAGGGGTCTCCGGGAGGCTGTTTTTT; CDR3aa: CASSPGTGVSGRLFF
d_gene: -; j_gene: TRBJ2-3; abundance: -; v_gene: TRBV9; CDR3nt: -; CDR3aa: CASSVGGGSGTDTRYF
d_gene: -; j_gene: TRBJ2-7; abundance: -; v_gene: TRBV11-2; CDR3nt: TGCGCCAGCAGTTGGGATCGCGGAGAATACGAGCAGTACTTC; CDR3aa: CASSWDRGEYEQYF
d_gene: -; j_gene: TRBJ2-1; abundance: -; v_gene: TRBV6-1; CDR3nt: TGTGCCAGCCGATCGAGGGGGAGCCTTACCCACAATGAGCAGTTCTTC; CDR3aa: CASRSRGSLTHNEQFF
d_gene: -; j_gene: TRBJ2-3; abundance: -; v_gene: TRBV20-1; CDR3nt: TGCAGTGCTCGCCGGGACATGGGGTCAGATACACAGTATTTT; CDR3aa: CSARRDMGSDTQYF
d_gene: TRBD1; j_gene: TRBJ1-1; abundance: -; v_gene: TRBV7-9; CDR3nt: TGTGCCAGCAGCTTAGCGCTACAGGGGCGGGAGGCTTTCTTT; CDR3aa: CASSLALQGREAFF
d_gene: -; j_gene: TRBJ1-4; abundance: -; v_gene: TRBV20-1; CDR3nt: TGCAGTGTTAGAGAATCAGGGACAAGGGGCTCGGGTGAAAAACTGTTTTTT; CDR3aa: CSVRESGTRGSGEKLFF
d_gene: TRBD2; j_gene: TRBJ2-3; abundance: once; v_gene: TRBV4-3; CDR3nt: TGCGCCAGCAGCCCTGTAGCGGGTTGGATCACAGATACGCAGTATTTT; CDR3aa: CASSPVAGWITDTQYF
d_gene: -; j_gene: TRBJ1-1; abundance: -; v_gene: TRBV6-1; CDR3nt: TGTGCCAGCAGTGAATCCGAGAATGCTGAAGCTTTCTTT; CDR3aa: CASSESENAEAFF
d_gene: -; j_gene: TRBJ2-7; abundance: once; v_gene: TRBV6-1; CDR3nt: TGTGCCAGCAGTGACAGTGGGCCCTACGAGCAATACTTC; CDR3aa: CASSDSGPYEQYF
d_gene: -; j_gene: TRBJ1-4; abundance: many; v_gene: TRBV11-2; CDR3nt: TGTGCCAGCAGTCGAGTTACAGGGTACGGTGAAAAACTGTTTTTT; CDR3aa: CASSRVTGYGEKLFF
d_gene: -; j_gene: TRBJ1-2; abundance: -; v_gene: TRBV11-1; CDR3nt: TGTGCCAGCAGCGACAGGACAGTGGGGGTTAACTATGACTACACCTTC; CDR3aa: CASSDRTVGVNYDYTF
d_gene: -; j_gene: TRBJ2-3; abundance: many; v_gene: TRBV4-3; CDR3nt: TGCGCCAGCAGCCAAGACCGCGGACCTAGTAGCACAGATACGCAGTATTTT; CDR3aa: CASSQDRGPSSTDTQYF
d_gene: TRBD2; j_gene: TRBJ2-1; abundance: -; v_gene: TRBV20-1; CDR3nt: TGCAGTGCGGCTAGCGGGAGCACTATCAACAGAGAGCCTTTCTTC; CDR3aa: CSAASGSTINREPFF
d_gene: -; j_gene: TRBJ1-2; abundance: -; v_gene: TRBV11-1; CDR3nt: -; CDR3aa: CASSSQDPLYGCTF
d_gene: TRBD1; j_gene: TRBJ1-2; abundance: -; v_gene: TRBV28; CDR3nt: TGTGCCAGCACCCCCTGGTATTCGGGACAGGGAAATGGTTACACCTTC; CDR3aa: CASTPWYSGQGNGYTF
d_gene: -; j_gene: TRBJ2-3; abundance: -; v_gene: TRBV2; CDR3nt: TGTGCCAGCTCGGGGGGCCTTTCGGCATATACGCAGTATTTT; CDR3aa: CASSGGLSAYTQYF
d_gene: -; j_gene: TRBJ1-1; abundance: many; v_gene: TRBV6-5; CDR3nt: TGTGCCAGCAAATTTGAAGGGGCGAAGAACACTGAAGCTTTCTTT; CDR3aa: CASKFEGAKNTEAFF
d_gene: TRBD2; j_gene: TRBJ2-1; abundance: medium-sized; v_gene: TRBV4-2; CDR3nt: TGTGCCAGCAGCCAGGCAATCACTAGCGGGGGGATGAATGAGCAGTTCTTC; CDR3aa: CASSQAITSGGMNEQFF
d_gene: -; j_gene: TRBJ1-5; abundance: -; v_gene: TRBV5-1; CDR3nt: TGCGCCAGCAGCCTGCGGACAGAGAATCAGCCCCAGCATTTT; CDR3aa: CASSLRTENQPQHF
d_gene: TRBD1; j_gene: TRBJ2-7; abundance: -; v_gene: TRBV29-1; CDR3nt: TGCAGCGTTGAGGACAGGGACTCCTATGACCAGTACTTC; CDR3aa: CSVEDRDSYDQYF
d_gene: -; j_gene: TRBJ1-1; abundance: -; v_gene: TRBV5-4; CDR3nt: TGTGCCAGCAGCCCGGGCGGGTGGAGAACTGAAGCTTTCTTT; CDR3aa: CASSPGGWRTEAFF
d_gene: TRBD2; j_gene: TRBJ2-3; abundance: few; v_gene: TRBV24-1; CDR3nt: TGTGCCACCAGTCCCGGGAGGGTAATAGATACGCAGTATTTT; CDR3aa: CATSPGRVIDTQYF
d_gene: -; j_gene: TRBJ2-7; abundance: medium-sized; v_gene: TRBV11-2; CDR3nt: TGTGCCAGCAGCTTATACGAGCAGTACTTC; CDR3aa: CASSLYEQYF
d_gene: -; j_gene: TRBJ1-2; abundance: -; v_gene: TRBV11-1; CDR3nt: TGTGCCAGCAGCTCGCGGGTCGGTGAATATGGCTACACTTTC; CDR3aa: CASSSRVGEYGYTF
d_gene: -; j_gene: TRBJ2-2; abundance: -; v_gene: TRBV4-1; CDR3nt: TGCGCCAGCAGCCAAGAACCCGGGGCCATCACCGGGGAGCTGCTTTTT; CDR3aa: CASSQEPGAITGELLF
d_gene: TRBD2; j_gene: TRBJ2-7; abundance: -; v_gene: TRBV12-3/TRBV12-4; CDR3nt: TGTGCCAACAGTTCTAGACTAGCGGGGGTCCAATATGAGCAGTATTTC; CDR3aa: CANSSRLAGVQYEQYF
d_gene: -; j_gene: TRBJ2-7; abundance: -; v_gene: TRBV11-3; CDR3nt: TGTGAGAGCAGCTTAGGTTCAGGGATGGTCGACGAGCAGTACTTC; CDR3aa: CESSLGSGMVDEQYF
d_gene: -; j_gene: TRBJ2-2; abundance: many; v_gene: TRBV6-2/TRBV6-3; CDR3nt: TGTGCCAGCACCCAGAGACTAGGCAACACCGGGGAGCTGTTTTTT; CDR3aa: CASTQRLGNTGELFF
d_gene: TRBD1; j_gene: TRBJ1-6; abundance: many; v_gene: TRBV4-3; CDR3nt: TGCGCCAGCAGCCAAGCTTGGGACAGGGGGAAGAATTCACCCCTCCACTTT; CDR3aa: CASSQAWDRGKNSPLHF
d_gene: -; j_gene: TRBJ1-2; abundance: many; v_gene: TRBV14; CDR3nt: TGTGCCAGCAGCCCACGACGGAACTATGGCTACACCTTC; CDR3aa: CASSPRRNYGYTF
d_gene: -; j_gene: TRBJ2-1; abundance: -; v_gene: TRBV13; CDR3nt: TGTGTCAGCATCCCCCCCCAGGGGTCCTACAATGAGCAGTTCTTC; CDR3aa: CVSIPPQGSYNEQFF
d_gene: TRBD1; j_gene: TRBJ1-5; abundance: -; v_gene: TRBV6-2/TRBV6-3; CDR3nt: TGTGCCGGCAGTCTAACCCGGACAGGTGCGAGGGATCAGCCCCAGCATTTT; CDR3aa: CAGSLTRTGARDQPQHF
d_gene: TRBD2; j_gene: TRBJ2-1; abundance: -; v_gene: TRBV4-3; CDR3nt: TGCGCCAGCAGTCCAGTCGCGAATAGCGGGAGTCTTGATGAGCAGTTTTTC; CDR3aa: CASSPVANSGSLDEQFF
d_gene: -; j_gene: TRBJ1-1; abundance: -; v_gene: TRBV11-3; CDR3nt: TGTGCCAGCAGCTTAGATTCGGGGAGAGGCTCAGGAGCTTTCTTT; CDR3aa: CASSLDSGRGSGAFF
d_gene: TRBD2; j_gene: TRBJ2-7; abundance: many; v_gene: TRBV12-3/TRBV12-4; CDR3nt: TGTGCCAGCAGAGGACCGGGGCTAGCGGGAGACTACGAGCAGTACTTC; CDR3aa: CASRGPGLAGDYEQYF
d_gene: TRBD1; j_gene: TRBJ1-2; abundance: -; v_gene: TRBV20-1; CDR3nt: TGCAGTGCTAGAGAGCAGGGGGGATCGGACGGCTACACCTTC; CDR3aa: CSAREQGGSDGYTF
d_gene: -; j_gene: TRBJ1-1; abundance: -; v_gene: TRBV11-2; CDR3nt: TGTGCCAGCAGCTCCCGAGGCGGGGGTGCACAAATGAACACTGAAGCTATCTTT; CDR3aa: CASSSRGGGAQMNTEAIF
d_gene: -; j_gene: TRBJ1-6; abundance: -; v_gene: TRBV11-3; CDR3nt: TGTGCTAGCAGCCCGCCTGGGTCCTCACCCCTCCAATTT; CDR3aa: CASSPPGSSPLQF
d_gene: TRBD2; j_gene: TRBJ2-7; abundance: -; v_gene: TRBV20-1; CDR3nt: TGCAGTGCTATATTAGCGGGGGGCCAGGGTGAGCAGCACTTC; CDR3aa: CSAILAGGQGEQHF
d_gene: -; j_gene: TRBJ2-7; abundance: -; v_gene: TRBV20-1; CDR3nt: TGCAGTGCCAGAGGCGCTGGCCAAAGAGTTAGATCCTACAAGCAGTACTTC; CDR3aa: CSARGAGQRVRSYKQYF
d_gene: TRBD2; j_gene: TRBJ2-1; abundance: -; v_gene: TRBV4-3; CDR3nt: TGCGCCAGCACCCAAGAAGGTAGCGGGAGGAATGAGCAGTTCTTC; CDR3aa: CASTQEGSGRNEQFF
d_gene: -; j_gene: TRBJ2-5; abundance: few; v_gene: TRBV5-1; CDR3nt: TGCGCCAGCAGCTTCGGGGCAGGGAAGGAGACCCAGTACTTC; CDR3aa: CASSFGAGKETQYF
d_gene: -; j_gene: TRBJ1-1; abundance: -; v_gene: TRBV11-2; CDR3nt: TGTGCCAGCAGCTTAGCTCGGGGAAAGGCTGAAGCTTTCTTT; CDR3aa: CASSLARGKAEAFF
d_gene: -; j_gene: TRBJ2-4; abundance: -; v_gene: TRBV20-1; CDR3nt: TGCAATGCTACGAGCCCTAGCGAGGACCAGTACTTC; CDR3aa: CNATSPSEDQYF
d_gene: -; j_gene: TRBJ2-5; abundance: -; v_gene: TRBV11-2; CDR3nt: -; CDR3aa: CASRTGVAGGATQYF
d_gene: -; j_gene: TRBJ1-6; abundance: -; v_gene: TRBV29-1; CDR3nt: TGCAGCGTTGGGACCGGTTATAATTCATCCCTCCACTTT; CDR3aa: CSVGTGYNSSLHF
d_gene: -; j_gene: TRBJ2-7; abundance: once; v_gene: TRBV6-2/TRBV6-3; CDR3nt: TGTGCCAATGGACAGATTCGCAACGAGCAGTACTTC; CDR3aa: CANGQIRNEQYF
d_gene: TRBD1; j_gene: TRBJ2-5; abundance: -; v_gene: TRBV10-2; CDR3nt: TGCGCCAGCAGTGACGGACAGGCGTTGGAGACCCATTACTTC; CDR3aa: CASSDGQALETHYF
d_gene: -; j_gene: TRBJ2-5; abundance: -; v_gene: TRBV20-1; CDR3nt: TGCGGTGCTAGATCCCCGGGGGAGACCCAGTACTTC; CDR3aa: CGARSPGETQYF
d_gene: TRBD1; j_gene: TRBJ2-5; abundance: -; v_gene: TRBV29-1; CDR3nt: TGCGGCGTTGATCATGGGACAGGTTCTCAAGAGACCCAGTACTTC; CDR3aa: CGVDHGTGSQETQYF